This TCR beta chain was sequenced during a study of blood T cells in healthy people across ages. Donors were healthy Caucasian individuals from Russia aged about 6 to 100. V was shortened by 3 bases and J by 6 bases, with 11 bases between the two germline ends. Germline CDR1 LNHDA, CDR2 SQIVND (reference sequence). CDR3 size: 13 residues. A second PCR of about 6 to 12 cycles used a sample-barcoded 5' primer and a J-beta primer mix. Each cDNA molecule received a tag from a template-switch adaptor that had 12 random nucleotides. TCRdb reanalysed the 5' RACE reads using MiXCR and keeps one entry per CDR3 protein. The table shows some 850,000 distinct CDR3 sequences, with around a quarter occurring only once. This sample was also put to use in a study of T cells of mothers and their children. That study adds: Slightly higher, non-significant overlap characterized related mother-child pairs relative to unrelated pairs.

The sequence came from a boy between 10 and 17 years old in good health. Sequenced input: blood. This chain joins TRBV19 and TRBJ2-5, with D possibly matching TRBD1 (5 bases). The CDR3 here is CASSIQDTKTQYF. CDR3 in DNA: TGTGCCAGTAGTATCCAGGACACTAAGACCCAGTACTTC.